This is a list of T cell receptor beta chains from one sample in a study of identifying expanded T cells in peripheral blood. The protocol was immunoSEQ multiplex PCR, while the TCRdb copy is restricted to in-frame clones and leaves out a portion. The sample yields some 80,000 clones, around 90% seen once. Sequencing was performed on blood. The origin of the receptors is a person between 18 and 69 years old in good health. The CDR3 runs from the conserved cysteine through the conserved F or W. The D gene is left open where the match is weak. Size values are once, few and many counts, or a class for expanded clones, and some rows have none.

.	TRBJ1-1	TRBV19	.	CASSIGQTVLNTEAFF	TGTGCCAGTAGTATCGGACAGACCGTATTGAACACTGAAGCTTTCTTT
.	TRBJ1-6	TRBV5-6	TRBD1	CASSLGTGWGSPLHF	TGTGCCAGCAGCTTGGGGACAGGCTGGGGTTCACCCCTCCACTTT
.	TRBJ2-4	TRBV7-2	.	CASSLLFGFLAKNIQYF	TGTGCCAGCAGCTTATTGTTTGGGTTTTTAGCCAAAAACATTCAGTACTTC
.	TRBJ2-3	TRBV19	TRBD1	CATKKTGASTDTQYF	TGTGCCACGAAGAAGACAGGGGCGAGCACAGATACGCAGTATTTT
.	TRBJ2-7	TRBV4-1	.	CASSFSLGEQYF	TGCGCCAGCAGCTTTTCGCTTGGGGAGCAGTACTTC
.	TRBJ2-7	TRBV13	.	CASSLTDRPEQYF	TGTGCCAGCAGCTTGACTGACAGGCCCGAGCAGTACTTC
.	TRBJ1-1	TRBV19	.	CASSSAGFTNTEAFF	TGTGCCAGTAGTAGTGCCGGGTTTACGAACACTGAAGCTTTCTTT
few	TRBJ1-5	TRBV19	.	CASSTPVGGSNQPQHF	TGTGCCAGTAGTACGCCCGTGGGTGGGAGCAATCAGCCCCAGCATTTT
.	TRBJ2-1	TRBV18	TRBD2	CASTSGGSSYNEQFF	TGTGCCAGCACTAGCGGGGGGTCCTCCTACAATGAGCAGTTCTTC
.	TRBJ1-1	TRBV6-5	.	CASSYLSNTEAFF	TGTGCCAGCAGTTACCTGTCGAACACTGAAGCTTTCTTT
.	TRBJ1-5	TRBV30	TRBD1	CAWSRDRNQPQHF	TGTGCCTGGAGCCGGGACAGAAATCAGCCCCAGCATTTT
few	TRBJ1-2	TRBV9	TRBD1	CASSVATGGYGGYTF	TGTGCCAGCAGCGTAGCTACAGGGGGCTATGGTGGCTACACCTTC
.	TRBJ1-5	TRBV2	.	CASADRAPNQPQHF	TGTGCCAGCGCCGACAGAGCCCCCAATCAGCCCCAGCATTTT
.	TRBJ2-2	TRBV5-1	.	CASSLHRDGTGELFF	TGCGCCAGCAGCTTACACCGGGACGGAACCGGGGAGCTGTTTTTT
.	TRBJ2-7	TRBV11-3	.	CASSLGSGPAYEQYF	TGTGCCAGCAGCTTAGGTTCTGGGCCAGCCTACGAGCAGTACTTC
.	TRBJ2-5	TRBV5-1	.	CASSEGRGQETQYF	TGCGCCAGCAGCGAGGGGCGAGGGCAAGAGACCCAGTACTTC
once	TRBJ2-1	TRBV10-3	.	CAISALKEQFF	TGTGCCATCAGCGCGCTTAAGGAGCAGTTCTTC
.	TRBJ1-1	TRBV5-1	TRBD1	CASSSTGDTEAFF	TGCGCCAGCAGCTCGACAGGGGACACTGAAGCTTTCTTT
.	TRBJ1-4	TRBV28	.	CASSPPKLAEKLFF	TGTGCCAGCAGCCCTCCGAAACTGGCGGAAAAACTGTTTTTT
once	TRBJ1-6	TRBV7-3	.	CASSLDRLNSPLHF	TGTGCCAGCAGCTTGGACAGACTCAATTCACCCCTCCACTTT
once	TRBJ2-1	TRBV5-6	TRBD2	CASTALGTSGNNFNEQFF	TGTGCCAGCACCGCACTGGGGACTAGCGGGAATAATTTCAATGAGCAGTTCTTC
.	TRBJ1-2	TRBV7-2	TRBD1	CASSFGQGNYGYTF	TGTGCCAGCAGCTTCGGACAGGGCAACTATGGCTACACCTTC
.	TRBJ2-1	TRBV6-1	.	CASRRGNEQFF	TGTGCCAGCAGGAGGGGGAATGAGCAGTTCTTC
few	TRBJ1-5	TRBV6-1	.	CASAGGGGGNQPQHF	TGTGCCAGCGCTGGCGGGGGTGGTGGCAATCAGCCCCAGCATTTT
.	TRBJ1-2	TRBV7-3	TRBD1	CASSPSPQGALGYGYTF	TGTGCCAGCAGCCCTTCCCCACAGGGGGCACTTGGCTATGGCTACACCTTC
.	TRBJ1-3	TRBV18	.	CASSPSGARNTIYF	TGTGCCAGCTCACCGAGCGGGGCGAGAAACACCATATATTTT
few	TRBJ1-2	TRBV2	.	CASSVKAVSLVYGYTF	TGTGCCAGCAGTGTCAAGGCAGTGTCCCTGGTCTATGGCTACACCTTC
.	TRBJ1-2	TRBV2	TRBD1	CASSPQGIGGYTF	TGTGCCAGCAGTCCACAGGGGATTGGTGGCTACACCTTC
.	TRBJ2-7	TRBV30	TRBD2	CAWSPSAGGLLEQYF	TGTGCCTGGAGCCCATCAGCGGGGGGGCTGCTCGAGCAGTACTTC
once	TRBJ1-1	TRBV30	.	CAWSRGLGTEAFF	TGTGCCTGGAGCAGGGGCCTGGGGACTGAAGCTTTCTTT
.	TRBJ1-4	TRBV4-1	TRBD1	CASSQVPGQGVEKLFF	TGCGCCAGCAGCCAAGTGCCGGGACAGGGGGTTGAAAAACTGTTTTTT
.	TRBJ1-4	TRBV5-1	.	CASSTGTLNEKLFF	TGCGCCAGCAGCACCGGGACACTTAATGAAAAACTGTTTTTT
.	TRBJ2-7	TRBV30	.	CAWSRGSGEQYF	TGTGCCTGGAGTAGGGGTTCAGGGGAGCAGTACTTC
.	TRBJ2-7	TRBV19	.	CASSIAGGRGYEQYF	TGTGCCAGTAGTATCGCCGGGGGCCGGGGCTACGAGCAGTACTTC
.	TRBJ2-3	TRBV7-9	TRBD2	CASSLKIAGDGGTQYF	TGTGCCAGCAGCCTAAAAATAGCGGGGGATGGCGGTACGCAGTATTTT
.	TRBJ2-3	TRBV4-2	TRBD2	CASSHASGMPDTQYF	TGTGCCAGCAGCCACGCTAGCGGGATGCCCGATACGCAGTATTTT